Below, 11 T cell receptor beta chains from the same sample are listed, as sequenced in a study of T-cell reconstitution after alpha-beta-depleted transplantation in children. As it was prepared, the TCRbeta library received unique molecular identifiers. Each CDR3 protein is one row after TCRdb ran MiXCR on the PCR reads. The repertoire has a few hundred thousand distinct CDR3 sequences, 9.5% to 13% of them found once; the top ten carry nearly 5.5%. Sample: PBMCs from the stem cell graft donor, taken from the stem cell graft. Receptors were obtained from a human donor who donated a stem cell graft to a child with acute myeloid leukemia.

The sample holds a few counts of this clonotype. The chain has TRBV6-5 and TRBJ2-5; D is unresolved. The CDR3 length is 12 residues. V lost 7 bases to trimming and J lost 2 bases, with 8 bases between them. Per the germline V gene, CDR1 is MNHEY and CDR2 is SVGAGI. This chain's CDR3 is CASKGDQETQYF. The CDR3 nucleotides read TGTGCCAGCAAGGGTGATCAAGAGACCCAGTACTTC.

The chain is built from TRBV29-1 and TRBJ2-7; weak D call: TRBD2 (6 bases). Trimming left V 6 bases short and J 2 bases short, with 11 bases between. CDR1 SQVTM and CDR2 ANQGSEA come from the germline V gene. This CDR3 has 12 residues. CDR3 in DNA: TGCAGCGTAATAGCGGCCCCCTACGAGCAGTACTTC. Protein product: CSVIAAPYEQYF.

V and J are TRBV9 and TRBJ2-2, with TRBD1 identical over 9 bases. With 0 bases clipped from V and 6 bases from J, the junction kept 6 bases outside the gene matches. The CDR3 runs 16 residues. Germline V CDR1 and CDR2: SGDLS, YYNGEE. The CDR3 DNA reads as TGTGCCAGCAGCGTAGTAGGGACAGGGAGGGCCGGGGAGCTGTTTTTT. It codes for CASSVVGTGRAGELFF.

There are a few counts of this clonotype. The rearrangement joins TRBV20-1 to TRBJ2-5; D remains unclear. Germline values: CDR1 DFQATT, CDR2 SNEGSKA (reference sequence). This CDR3 spans 13 amino acids. V was shortened by 6 bases and J by 0 bases, with 11 bases between the two germline ends. The CDR3 sequence is CSANPGNQETQYF. For the CDR3, the DNA is TGCAGTGCAAATCCGGGCAACCAAGAGACCCAGTACTTC.

The J gene is TRBJ2-3, the V gene TRBV29-1, with 12 bases aligning to TRBD2. V dropped 7 bases and J dropped 4; count of bases not matched to a gene: 6. The CDR3 runs 14 residues. Germline CDR1 is SQVTM and CDR2 is ANQGSEA. CDR3 loop: CSATSGGFADTQYF. The CDR3 region has the DNA TGCAGCGCTACTAGCGGGGGGTTCGCAGATACGCAGTATTTT.

This clonotype was seen at least ten times. The V gene is TRBV5-1, the J gene TRBJ1-1; tentative D call: TRBD1 (5 bases). Per germline, CDR1 SGHRS and CDR2 YFSETQ. This CDR3 is 13 amino acids long. The V end lost 0 bases, the J end lost 9 bases, and 12 bases lay between the germline ends. CDR3 region: CASSLEGRQKAFF. Here the CDR3 DNA reads TGCGCCAGCAGCTTGGAGGGACGGCAAAAAGCTTTCTTT.

This clonotype was picked up a small number of times. The chain uses TRBV9 and TRBJ1-1; no reliable D call. Trimming shortened V by 3 bases and J by 1 base, and 7 bases separated the two germline ends. This CDR3 has 13 residues. In germline, CDR1 is SGDLS, CDR2 YYNGEE. The CDR3 coding sequence is TGTGCCAGCAGCGGGTTCCCGAACACTGAAGCTTTCTTT. Its protein is CASSGFPNTEAFF.

The genes are TRBV7-6 and TRBJ2-5, with 8 bases fitting TRBD2. Trimming took 6 bases from V and 5 from J; bases not matched to a gene: 17. This CDR3 is 17 amino acids long. Looked up from germline, CDR1 is SGHVS and CDR2 is FNYEAQ. CDR3 residues: CASSYMTGTSERETQYF. The CDR3 nucleotides are TGTGCCAGCAGTTATATGACCGGGACTAGTGAACGGGAGACCCAGTACTTC.

The rearrangement joins TRBV20-1 to TRBJ2-5, with a tentative D call TRBD2 (5 bases). Per germline, CDR1 DFQATT and CDR2 SNEGSKA (reference sequence). The V end lost 2 bases, the J end lost 4 bases, and 11 bases lay between the germline ends. The CDR3 extends over 13 amino acids. CDR3 sequence reads: CSARTGIGETQYF. In DNA form, the CDR3 reads TGCAGTGCTAGAACCGGGATCGGAGAGACCCAGTACTTC.

This clonotype occurred many times. The chain combines TRBV12-3 or TRBV12-4 with TRBJ1-6, with 7 positions matching TRBD1. This CDR3 is 16 amino acids long. V was pared by 5 bases and J by 0 bases, with 4 bases of the junction left unmatched. Here the CDR3 DNA reads TGTGCCAGCAGTCGGGGACAGAGCTCCTATAATTCACCCCTCCACTTT. Translated, it gives CASSRGQSSYNSPLHF.

This clonotype appeared a few times. The chain uses TRBV19 and TRBJ1-4; 9 bases are a match to TRBD1. Germline CDR1 is LNHDA and CDR2 is SQIVND (reference sequence). V was pared by 9 bases and J by 0 bases, with 5 bases of the junction left unmatched. The CDR3 is made up of 15 amino acids. CDR3: CASGTGITTNEKLFF. The CDR3 DNA follows: TGTGCCAGCGGGACAGGGATCACAACTAATGAAAAACTGTTTTTT. The full variable domain, completed using reference TRBV19 and TRBJ1-4, is DGGITQSPKYLFRKEGQNVTLSCEQNLNHDAMYWYRQDPGQGLRLIYYSQIVNDFQKGDIAEGYSVSREKKESFPLTVTSAQKNPTAFYLCASGTGITTNEKLFFGSGTQLSVL.